This T cell receptor beta chain was observed in a study of CD8 T cells in ankylosing spondylitis (dated by TCRdb to 2015 to 2018). Study-level background: T cell receptor beta repertoires were profiled in healthy donors and ankylosing spondylitis patients so that disease-linked TCR variants could be found. In total, the full study cohort was made up of 100 to 140 healthy donors and some 26 ankylosing spondylitis patients. Peripheral blood was sampled, and synovial fluid was also collected from ankylosing spondylitis patients.

Worth noting for this clonotype: Its antigen remains unidentified. Base qualities were left out, and no much larger clone turns up one base away.

Taken from cysteine to phenylalanine, the CDR3 has 12 residues. CDR3 DNA only is kept here, 36 bases in frame from base 1. Per the germline V gene, MDHEN is the CDR1 and SYDVKM is the CDR2. Trimming costs V 6 bases and J 1 base, and their ends lie 6 bases apart. TCRdb names Illumina HiSeq 2500 as the instrument used. Quantitative 5'-RACE with molecular barcodes was the method used to prepare the TCR beta libraries. The authors processed their data as follows. A new computational method based on a probabilistic model of VDJ rearrangement was used to identify disease-linked TCR variants. The public reads were quality trimmed at Q25 with fastp and then assembled into clones with MiXCR by TCRdb, keeping productive beta chains. Under each unique CDR3 protein, matching rows form one entry showing the most common genes and DNA. Here the V and J calls rest on TCRdb's processing, not on the authors' analysis. This sample holds some 450,000 distinct CDR3 sequences; over 15% were observed only once. Just over 1% of the sample comes from the top ten.

Overall study outcomes, separate from this receptor: Significant enrichment of the disease-linked clones was reported in matched synovial fluid samples from ankylosing spondylitis patients. The disease-linked clones showed a CD8+ phenotype and occurred at relatively low frequencies in peripheral blood. Blood from ankylosing spondylitis patients appeared to be characterized by a TCR beta motif composed of roughly 8 highly homologous amino acid variants. Some motif variants had previously been reported in the synovial fluid and blood of reactive arthritis patients, which suggests shared mechanisms of disease initiation.

The specimen sequenced was blood, either unsorted or a sorted T cell fraction (not recorded which). This clonotype was obtained from a male donor with ankylosing spondylitis. This sequence uses TRBV28 and TRBJ1-1, with the D gene not confidently named. The CDR3 region reads CASRIPNTEAFF. The nucleotides are TGTGCCAGCAGGATCCCGAACACTGAAGCTTTCTTT.